This TCR beta chain emerged from a study of CD8 T cells in Susac syndrome. The RNA, 0.5 to 1 ug, was put through reverse transcription using random hexamers. MiXCR was run by TCRdb on the immunoSEQ multiplex PCR reads, yielding one entry per CDR3 protein. The repertoire consists of 350,000 to 550,000 distinct CDR3 sequences, with more than 70% occurring once and the leading ten covering under 0.15%. Per germline, CDR1 SEHNR and CDR2 FQNEAQ (reference sequence). V lost 0 bases and J lost 7, with 9 bases in between. The CDR3 is made up of 13 amino acids. The genes are TRBV7-9 and TRBJ2-5; no clear D gene. The sequence was obtained from a human donor with multiple sclerosis. The sample was CD8+ T cells from PBMCs. The CDR3: CASSLAQFGTQYF. CDR3 in DNA: TGTGCCAGCAGCTTAGCGCAGTTCGGGACCCAGTACTTC.